This is a list of T cell receptor beta chains from one sample in a study of lymphopenia after photon versus proton radiotherapy. TCRdb's table, derived via immunoSEQ multiplex PCR, lists solely in-frame clones and lacks some. The data contain tens of thousands of clones, roughly 90% of them seen just once; the ten biggest clones take up less than 0.9%. The sequencing here drew on peripheral blood, taken from a patient treated with photon-based radiotherapy. These receptor sequences come from a woman in her 50s with cholangiocarcinoma. Each CDR3 is given with its conserved first and last residue. The D gene is left open where the match is weak. Clone size is not always given. Where it is, it says once, few, many or a class for expanded clones.

TRBV7-5,TRBJ1-6,-,-,TGTGCCAGCAGCTTGGGACACAGTCAGAGGTCACCCCTCCACTTT,CASSLGHSQRSPLHF
TRBV19,TRBJ1-5,-,-,TGTGCCAGCACCTTATATTCCAGGGGAAGGATTGGGAGCAATCAGCCCCAGCATTTT,CASTLYSRGRIGSNQPQHF
TRBV4-1,TRBJ1-5,-,once,TGCGCCAGCAGCCAAGGAGCCAGTCAGCCCCAGCATTTT,CASSQGASQPQHF
TRBV18,TRBJ1-5,-,-,TGTGCCAGCTCACCATTGGGGGACCGCAATCAGCCCCAGCATTTT,CASSPLGDRNQPQHF
TRBV6-5,TRBJ1-2,-,-,TGTGCCAGCAGTTCGTACAAGGGGGGCGGTGACTATGGCTACACCTTC,CASSSYKGGGDYGYTF
TRBV2,TRBJ1-2,-,-,TGTGCCAGCAGGACTACCAGCCCGGGGGCCTACACCTTC,CASRTTSPGAYTF
TRBV7-2,TRBJ1-5,-,-,TGTGCCAGCAGCTTAGGATCGAGTAGCAATCAGCCCCAGCATTTT,CASSLGSSSNQPQHF
TRBV4-3,TRBJ2-2,TRBD2,-,TGCGCCAGCAGCCGGACTAGCGGAGGGGACACCGGGGAGCTGTTTTTT,CASSRTSGGDTGELFF
TRBV7-9,TRBJ2-6,-,-,TGTGCCGGGACCGGGGCCAACGTCCTGACTTTC,CAGTGANVLTF
TRBV6-6,TRBJ1-1,-,-,TGTGCCAGCAGTTACTTCGCTCAGAACACTGAAGCTTTCTTT,CASSYFAQNTEAFF
TRBV7-4,TRBJ1-5,-,-,TGTGCCAGCAGGCCTACAGAAAACAGCAATCAGCCCCAGCATTTT,CASRPTENSNQPQHF
TRBV10-3,TRBJ1-1,TRBD1,once,TGTGCCGCCAACAAGGAACAGGGGGCGACTGAAGCTTTCTTT,CAANKEQGATEAFF
TRBV6-5,TRBJ2-3,-,-,TGTGCCAGCGGGGGACAAATTACAGATACGCAGTATTTT,CASGGQITDTQYF
TRBV6-5,TRBJ2-5,TRBD1,-,TGTGCCAGCAGTCCCGGGACAGGGGGGGAGACCCAGTACTTC,CASSPGTGGETQYF
TRBV5-1,TRBJ2-5,TRBD2,-,TGCGCCAGCAGCTTGGAGGCTAGCGGGGGTGAGACCCAGTACTTC,CASSLEASGGETQYF
TRBV10-3,TRBJ2-7,TRBD2,-,TGTGCCATCAGTGGGACTAGCGGGGCCTACGAGCAGTACTTC,CAISGTSGAYEQYF
TRBV7-9,TRBJ2-1,-,once,TGTGCCAGCAGCGTGCATTACAATGAGCAGTTCTTC,CASSVHYNEQFF
TRBV7-2,TRBJ2-7,TRBD2,-,TGTGCCAGCAGCGTAGCGGGGGCCCGCTCCTACGAGCAGTACTTC,CASSVAGARSYEQYF
TRBV5-6,TRBJ1-1,-,-,TGTGCCAGCAGCCCAGAGGGCAGGGAAGCTTTCTTT,CASSPEGREAFF
TRBV5-6,TRBJ1-1,-,-,TGTGCCAGCAGCGGACGCCGGACTGAAGCTTTCTTT,CASSGRRTEAFF
TRBV7-9,TRBJ2-5,-,-,TGTGCCAGCAGCTTACTGGCGGGGAAAGAGACCCAGTACTTC,CASSLLAGKETQYF
TRBV4-1,TRBJ1-6,-,-,TGCGCCAGCAGCCAAGACTGGACCGACAGGCCGAATTCACCCCTCCACTTT,CASSQDWTDRPNSPLHF
TRBV6-6,TRBJ1-2,-,few,TGTGCCAGCAGTTGGGATCTCAGGTCCTATGGCTACACCTTC,CASSWDLRSYGYTF
TRBV10-1,TRBJ1-2,-,-,TGCGCCAGCAGTGAGTGTAGTACAGGGCATAGTGGCTACACCTTC,CASSECSTGHSGYTF
TRBV7-2,TRBJ1-1,TRBD1,-,TGTGCCAGCAGCTTTTACAGGGGAGAGGGCACTGAAGCTTTCTTT,CASSFYRGEGTEAFF
TRBV10-3,TRBJ2-7,-,-,TGTGCCATCAGTAAGAGGGGGGAGACCGTACGGCCCTACGAGCAGTACTTC,CAISKRGETVRPYEQYF
TRBV20-1,TRBJ2-7,-,-,TGCAGTGCTAGAGGGGGCTCCGAGCAGTACTTC,CSARGGSEQYF
TRBV7-2,TRBJ2-7,-,once,TGTGCCAGCAGCTCCCGGGGTTTTGGCTACGAGCAGTACTTC,CASSSRGFGYEQYF
TRBV4-3,TRBJ1-6,-,-,TGCGCCAGCAGCCAAGATCGACTCCCTAATTCACCCCTCCACTTT,CASSQDRLPNSPLHF
TRBV2,TRBJ1-1,-,-,TGTGCCAGCAGCGTTTACGGGACGGGGAACACTGAAGCTTTCTTT,CASSVYGTGNTEAFF
TRBV19,TRBJ1-1,-,-,TGTGCCAGTTCCCAGGGCCGGAACACTGAAGCTTTCTTT,CASSQGRNTEAFF
TRBV4-3,TRBJ1-6,-,-,TGCGCCAGCAGCCAAGATAGACAGTCGGGATCACCCCTCCACTTT,CASSQDRQSGSPLHF
TRBV28,TRBJ1-6,-,-,TGTGCCAGCAGTTCCGAGGGGATAGGGCGTTCACCCCTCCACTTT,CASSSEGIGRSPLHF